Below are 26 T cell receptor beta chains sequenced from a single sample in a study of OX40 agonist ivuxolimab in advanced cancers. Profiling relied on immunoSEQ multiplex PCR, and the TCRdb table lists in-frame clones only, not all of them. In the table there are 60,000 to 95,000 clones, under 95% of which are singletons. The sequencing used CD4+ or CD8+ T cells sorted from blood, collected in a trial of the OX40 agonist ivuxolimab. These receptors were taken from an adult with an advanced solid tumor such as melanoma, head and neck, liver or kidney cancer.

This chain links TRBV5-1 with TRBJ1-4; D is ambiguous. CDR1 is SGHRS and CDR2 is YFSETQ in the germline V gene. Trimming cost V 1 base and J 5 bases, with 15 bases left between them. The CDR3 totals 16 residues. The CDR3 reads CASSLMGRSTNEKLFF. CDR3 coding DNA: TGCGCCAGCAGCTTGATGGGCCGCTCCACGAATGAAAAACTGTTTTTT. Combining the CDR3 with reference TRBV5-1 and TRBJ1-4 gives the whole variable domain KAGVTQTPRYLIKTRGQQVTLSCSPISGHRSVSWYQQTPGQGLQFLFEYFSETQRNKGNFPGRFSGRQFSNSRSEMNVSTLELGDSALYLCASSLMGRSTNEKLFFGSGTQLSVL.

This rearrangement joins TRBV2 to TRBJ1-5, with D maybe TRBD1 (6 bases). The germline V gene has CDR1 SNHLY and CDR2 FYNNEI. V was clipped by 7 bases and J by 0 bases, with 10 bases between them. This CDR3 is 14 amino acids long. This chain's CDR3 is CASTGQSSNQPQHF. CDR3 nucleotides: TGTGCCAGCACTGGACAGTCTAGCAATCAGCCCCAGCATTTT.

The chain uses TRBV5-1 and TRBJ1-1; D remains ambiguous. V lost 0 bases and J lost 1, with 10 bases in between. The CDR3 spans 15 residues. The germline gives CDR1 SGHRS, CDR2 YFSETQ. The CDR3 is CASSLGSTSNTEAFF. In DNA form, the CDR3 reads TGCGCCAGCAGCTTGGGTTCCACCTCGAACACTGAAGCTTTCTTT.

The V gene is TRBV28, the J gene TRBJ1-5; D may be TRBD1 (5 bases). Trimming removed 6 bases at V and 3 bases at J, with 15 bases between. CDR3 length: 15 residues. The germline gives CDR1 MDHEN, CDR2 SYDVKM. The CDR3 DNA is TGTGCCAGCAGATCGCAGGGTATGGACAATCAGCCCCAGCATTTT. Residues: CASRSQGMDNQPQHF.

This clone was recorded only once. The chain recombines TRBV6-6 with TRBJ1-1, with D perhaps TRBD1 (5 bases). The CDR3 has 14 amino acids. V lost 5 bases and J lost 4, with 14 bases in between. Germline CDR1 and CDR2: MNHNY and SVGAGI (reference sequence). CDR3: CASSGGFDGTEAFF. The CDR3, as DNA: TGTGCCAGCAGTGGGGGATTTGATGGCACTGAAGCTTTCTTT.

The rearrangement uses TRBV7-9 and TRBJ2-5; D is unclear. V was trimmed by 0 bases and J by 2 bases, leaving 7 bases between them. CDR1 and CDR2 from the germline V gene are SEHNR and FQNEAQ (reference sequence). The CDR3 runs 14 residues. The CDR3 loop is CASSLAASQETQYF. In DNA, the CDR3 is TGTGCCAGCAGCTTAGCAGCGTCTCAAGAGACCCAGTACTTC.

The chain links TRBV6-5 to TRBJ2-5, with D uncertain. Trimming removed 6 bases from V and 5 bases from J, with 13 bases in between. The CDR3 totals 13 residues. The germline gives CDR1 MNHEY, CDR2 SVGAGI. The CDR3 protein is CASRMWTGETQYF. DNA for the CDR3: TGTGCCAGCAGAATGTGGACCGGGGAGACCCAGTACTTC.

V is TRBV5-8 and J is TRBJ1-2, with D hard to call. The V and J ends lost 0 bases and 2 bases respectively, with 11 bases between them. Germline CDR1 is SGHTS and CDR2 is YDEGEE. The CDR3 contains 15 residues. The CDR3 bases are TGTGCCAGCAGCTTGGTGTTAGGGAGAAACTATGGCTACACCTTC. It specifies CASSLVLGRNYGYTF. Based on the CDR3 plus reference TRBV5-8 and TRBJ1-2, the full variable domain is EAGVTQSPTHLIKTRGQQATLRCSPISGHTSVYWYQQALGLGLQFLLWYDEGEERNRGNFPPRFSGRQFPNYSSELNVNALELEDSALYLCASSLVLGRNYGYTFGSGTRLTVV.

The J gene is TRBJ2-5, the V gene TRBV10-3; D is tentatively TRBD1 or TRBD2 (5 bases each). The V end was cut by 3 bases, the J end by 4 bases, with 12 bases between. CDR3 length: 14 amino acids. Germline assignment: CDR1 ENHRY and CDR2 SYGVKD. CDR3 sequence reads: CAISEGEQVETQYF. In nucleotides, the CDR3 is TGTGCCATCAGTGAAGGGGAGCAAGTAGAGACCCAGTACTTC.

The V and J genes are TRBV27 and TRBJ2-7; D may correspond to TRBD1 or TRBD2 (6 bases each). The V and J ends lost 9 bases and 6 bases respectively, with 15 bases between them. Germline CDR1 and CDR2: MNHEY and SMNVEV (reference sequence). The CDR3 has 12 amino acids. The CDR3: CASKTGTSEQYF. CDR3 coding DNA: TGTGCCAGTAAAACAGGGACTTCCGAGCAGTACTTC.

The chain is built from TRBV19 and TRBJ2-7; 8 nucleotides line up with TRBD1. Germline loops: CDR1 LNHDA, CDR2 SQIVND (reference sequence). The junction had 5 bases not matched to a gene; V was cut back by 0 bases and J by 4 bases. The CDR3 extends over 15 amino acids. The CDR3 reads CASSIDPGGEYEQYF. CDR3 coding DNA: TGTGCCAGTAGTATAGATCCAGGGGGCGAATACGAGCAGTACTTC.

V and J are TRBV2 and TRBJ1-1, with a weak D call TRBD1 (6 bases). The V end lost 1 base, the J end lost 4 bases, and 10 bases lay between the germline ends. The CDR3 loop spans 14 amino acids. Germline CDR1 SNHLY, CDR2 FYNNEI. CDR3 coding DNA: TGTGCCAGCAGTGAAGAGACAGGCCCCACTGAAGCTTTCTTT. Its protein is CASSEETGPTEAFF.

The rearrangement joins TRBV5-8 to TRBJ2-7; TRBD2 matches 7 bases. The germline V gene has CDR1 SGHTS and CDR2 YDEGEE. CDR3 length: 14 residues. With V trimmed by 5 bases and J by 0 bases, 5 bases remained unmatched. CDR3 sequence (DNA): TGTGCCAGCAGGAGGGAGGGGAGCTCCTACGAGCAGTACTTC. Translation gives CASRREGSSYEQYF.

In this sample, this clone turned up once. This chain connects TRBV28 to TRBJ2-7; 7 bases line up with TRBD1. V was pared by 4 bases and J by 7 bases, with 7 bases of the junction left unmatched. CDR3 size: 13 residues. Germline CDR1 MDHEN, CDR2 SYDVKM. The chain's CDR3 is CASSSTGVSEQYF. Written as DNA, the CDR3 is TGTGCCAGCAGTTCCACAGGGGTGAGTGAGCAGTACTTC. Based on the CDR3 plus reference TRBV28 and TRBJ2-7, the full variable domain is DVKVTQSSRYLVKRTGEKVFLECVQDMDHENMFWYRQDPGLGLRLIYFSYDVKMKEKGDIPEGYSVSREKKERFSLILESASTNQTSMYLCASSSTGVSEQYFGPGTRLTVT.

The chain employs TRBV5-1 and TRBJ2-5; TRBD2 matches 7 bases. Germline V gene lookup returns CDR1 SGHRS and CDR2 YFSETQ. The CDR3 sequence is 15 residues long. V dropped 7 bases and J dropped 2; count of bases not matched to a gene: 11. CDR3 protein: CASGSKGLPQETQYF. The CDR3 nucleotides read TGCGCCAGCGGCAGTAAGGGACTACCTCAAGAGACCCAGTACTTC.

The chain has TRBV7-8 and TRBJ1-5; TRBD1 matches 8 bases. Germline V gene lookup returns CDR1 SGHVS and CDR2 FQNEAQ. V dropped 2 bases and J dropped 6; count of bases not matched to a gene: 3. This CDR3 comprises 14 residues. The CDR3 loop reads CASSLLDRGQPQHF. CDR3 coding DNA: TGTGCCAGCAGCTTACTTGACAGGGGTCAGCCCCAGCATTTT.

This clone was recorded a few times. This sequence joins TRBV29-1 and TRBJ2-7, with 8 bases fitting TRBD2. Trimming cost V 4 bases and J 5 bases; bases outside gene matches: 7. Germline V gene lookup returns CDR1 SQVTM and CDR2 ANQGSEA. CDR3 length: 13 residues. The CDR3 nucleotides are TGCAGCGTTGCTCGGACTAGCCTAGACGAGCAGTACTTC. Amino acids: CSVARTSLDEQYF.

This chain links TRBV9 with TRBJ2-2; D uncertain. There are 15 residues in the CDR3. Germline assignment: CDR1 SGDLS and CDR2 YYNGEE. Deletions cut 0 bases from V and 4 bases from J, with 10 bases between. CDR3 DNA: TGTGCCAGCAGCGTAGTAATGGGTGGCACCGGGGAGCTGTTTTTT. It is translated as CASSVVMGGTGELFF.

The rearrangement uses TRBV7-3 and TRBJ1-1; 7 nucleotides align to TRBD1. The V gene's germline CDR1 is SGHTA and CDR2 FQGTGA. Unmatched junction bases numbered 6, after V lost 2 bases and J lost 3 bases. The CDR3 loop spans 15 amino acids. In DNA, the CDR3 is TGTGCCAGCAGCTTACTCGGCAGGGGGTACACTGAAGCTTTCTTT. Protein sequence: CASSLLGRGYTEAFF. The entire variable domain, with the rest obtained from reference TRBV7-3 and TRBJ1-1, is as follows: GAGVSQTPSNKVTEKGKYVELRCDPISGHTALYWYRQSLGQGPEFLIYFQGTGAADDSGLPNDRFFAVRPEGSVSTLKIQRTERGDSAVYLCASSLLGRGYTEAFFGQGTRLTVV.

For the CDR3, the DNA is TGTGCCAGCTCACCATCCGGGACTTCCCCCTACGAGCAGTACTTC. Its protein product is CASSPSGTSPYEQYF. The chain links TRBV18 to TRBJ2-7, with TRBD2 as a possible D gene (6 bases). The V end lost 2 bases, the J end lost 2 bases, and 13 bases lay between the germline ends. CDR3 size: 15 residues. CDR1 is KGHSH and CDR2 is LQKENI in the germline V gene.

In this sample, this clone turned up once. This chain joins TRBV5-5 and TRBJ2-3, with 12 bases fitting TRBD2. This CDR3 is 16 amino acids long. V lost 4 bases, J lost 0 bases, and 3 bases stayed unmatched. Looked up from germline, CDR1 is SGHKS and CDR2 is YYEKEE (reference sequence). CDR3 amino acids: CASSRTSGTSTDTQYF. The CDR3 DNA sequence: TGTGCCAGCAGCAGGACTAGCGGGACTAGCACAGATACGCAGTATTTT.

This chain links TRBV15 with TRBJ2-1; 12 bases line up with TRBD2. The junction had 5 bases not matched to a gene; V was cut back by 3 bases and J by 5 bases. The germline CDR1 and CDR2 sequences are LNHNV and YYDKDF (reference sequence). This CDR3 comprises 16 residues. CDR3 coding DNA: TGTGCCACCAGCAGGGAAGGACTAGCGGGAAACAATGAGCAGTTCTTC. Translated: CATSREGLAGNNEQFF.

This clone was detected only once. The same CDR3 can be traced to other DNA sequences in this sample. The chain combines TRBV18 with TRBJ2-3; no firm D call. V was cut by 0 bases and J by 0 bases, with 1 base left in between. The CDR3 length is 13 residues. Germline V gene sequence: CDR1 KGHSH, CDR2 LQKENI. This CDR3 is CASSPPSTDTQYF. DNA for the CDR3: TGTGCCAGCTCACCACCCAGCACAGATACGCAGTATTTT.

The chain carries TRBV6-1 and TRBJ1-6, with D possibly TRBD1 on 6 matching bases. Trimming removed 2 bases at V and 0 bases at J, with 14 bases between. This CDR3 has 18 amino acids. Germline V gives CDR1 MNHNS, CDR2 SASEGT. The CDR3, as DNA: TGTGCCAGCAGTGAAATGGGAGGGGGGAGCTCCTATAATTCACCCCTCCACTTT. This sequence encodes CASSEMGGGSSYNSPLHF.

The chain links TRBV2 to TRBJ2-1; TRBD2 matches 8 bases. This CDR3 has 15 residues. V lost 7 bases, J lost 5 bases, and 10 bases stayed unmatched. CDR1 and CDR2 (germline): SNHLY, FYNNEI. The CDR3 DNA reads TGTGCCAGCACCCCGGGAGGGACTAGACACAATGAGCAGTTCTTC. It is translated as CASTPGGTRHNEQFF.

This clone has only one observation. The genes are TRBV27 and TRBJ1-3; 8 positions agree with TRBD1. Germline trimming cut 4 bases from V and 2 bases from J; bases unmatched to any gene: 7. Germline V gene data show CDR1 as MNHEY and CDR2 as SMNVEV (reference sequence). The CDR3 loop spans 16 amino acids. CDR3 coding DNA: TGTGCCAGCAGTTCACGCCCGGGACAGGCTGGAAACACCATATATTTT. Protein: CASSSRPGQAGNTIYF.